This entry is about one TCR beta chain. The antigen is unknown. This CDR3 comprises 15 residues. CDR1 is SQVTM, CDR2 ANQGSEA, per germline. The sample comes from a study of CXCR3-negative and CXCR3-positive naive CD8 T cells. The authors prepared UMI-labeled TRB cDNA libraries by 5' RACE. TCRdb re-analyzed the 5' RACE reads; it lists each CDR3 protein once, without DNA. Its listing shows 100,000 to 150,000 distinct CDR3 sequences. Study-wide results and caveats: Similarly elevated diversity marked both naive subsets, with memory CD8+ cells showing far lower diversity. CXCR3-negative and CXCR3-positive naive cells shared comparable TRBV-TRBJ usage, but memory cells did not. Naive CXCR3-positive cells had TRB CDR3s more hydrophobic than those of CXCR3-negative naive cells.

This chain links TRBV29-1 with TRBJ2-4; TCRdb indicates TRBD2, and absent DNA this call remains unverified. The TCR originated in a human donor in good health. Some clones in this sample may be carry-over from other donors' samples. The sample taken for sequencing was naive CXCR3- CD8+ T cells from blood. Documented subset: CD45RO-CCR7+CD27+CD95- naive CD8+ T cells lacking CXCR3 (TNR3-). Here the CDR3 reads CSVEMRGGERNIQYF.